This TCR beta chain was captured in a study of T cell repertoires in cytomegalovirus infection. Study-level background: Through public TCR beta signatures, both CMV infection and matching HLA type were indicated. General study findings and limits: In two of eight donors, the top clonotype was HLA-C-restricted CMV-specific. The cumulative frequency of public TCR beta families identified carriers of CMV plus the relevant HLA.

This CDR3 is built from 17 residues. Germline CDR1 LNHNV, CDR2 YYDKDF (reference sequence). Trimming cost V 0 bases and J 2 bases; bases outside gene matches: 6. From the reads, TCRdb called clonotypes with MiXCR, one entry per CDR3 protein. This sample has 350,000 to 400,000 distinct CDR3 sequences, with just under 35% found just once. This clonotype has only a few counts. Its antigen is unidentified. The sequence was obtained from a human donor in good health (CMV status not recorded). Some clones in this sample may be carry-over from other donors' samples. The chain links TRBV15 to TRBJ1-3, with TRBD1 matching 8 bases. The source material was cultured PBMCs, sampled from culture after CMV antigen stimulation. In DNA form, the CDR3 reads TGTGCCACCAGCAGAGATACATGGGACAGGACTGGAAACACCATATATTTT. Its protein product is CATSRDTWDRTGNTIYF. The complete variable domain, with remaining parts taken from reference TRBV15 and TRBJ1-3, reads DAMVIQNPRYQVTQFGKPVTLSCSQTLNHNVMYWYQQKSSQAPKLLFHYYDKDFNNEADTPDNFQSRRPNTSFCFLDIRSPGLGDTAMYLCATSRDTWDRTGNTIYFGEGSWLTVV.